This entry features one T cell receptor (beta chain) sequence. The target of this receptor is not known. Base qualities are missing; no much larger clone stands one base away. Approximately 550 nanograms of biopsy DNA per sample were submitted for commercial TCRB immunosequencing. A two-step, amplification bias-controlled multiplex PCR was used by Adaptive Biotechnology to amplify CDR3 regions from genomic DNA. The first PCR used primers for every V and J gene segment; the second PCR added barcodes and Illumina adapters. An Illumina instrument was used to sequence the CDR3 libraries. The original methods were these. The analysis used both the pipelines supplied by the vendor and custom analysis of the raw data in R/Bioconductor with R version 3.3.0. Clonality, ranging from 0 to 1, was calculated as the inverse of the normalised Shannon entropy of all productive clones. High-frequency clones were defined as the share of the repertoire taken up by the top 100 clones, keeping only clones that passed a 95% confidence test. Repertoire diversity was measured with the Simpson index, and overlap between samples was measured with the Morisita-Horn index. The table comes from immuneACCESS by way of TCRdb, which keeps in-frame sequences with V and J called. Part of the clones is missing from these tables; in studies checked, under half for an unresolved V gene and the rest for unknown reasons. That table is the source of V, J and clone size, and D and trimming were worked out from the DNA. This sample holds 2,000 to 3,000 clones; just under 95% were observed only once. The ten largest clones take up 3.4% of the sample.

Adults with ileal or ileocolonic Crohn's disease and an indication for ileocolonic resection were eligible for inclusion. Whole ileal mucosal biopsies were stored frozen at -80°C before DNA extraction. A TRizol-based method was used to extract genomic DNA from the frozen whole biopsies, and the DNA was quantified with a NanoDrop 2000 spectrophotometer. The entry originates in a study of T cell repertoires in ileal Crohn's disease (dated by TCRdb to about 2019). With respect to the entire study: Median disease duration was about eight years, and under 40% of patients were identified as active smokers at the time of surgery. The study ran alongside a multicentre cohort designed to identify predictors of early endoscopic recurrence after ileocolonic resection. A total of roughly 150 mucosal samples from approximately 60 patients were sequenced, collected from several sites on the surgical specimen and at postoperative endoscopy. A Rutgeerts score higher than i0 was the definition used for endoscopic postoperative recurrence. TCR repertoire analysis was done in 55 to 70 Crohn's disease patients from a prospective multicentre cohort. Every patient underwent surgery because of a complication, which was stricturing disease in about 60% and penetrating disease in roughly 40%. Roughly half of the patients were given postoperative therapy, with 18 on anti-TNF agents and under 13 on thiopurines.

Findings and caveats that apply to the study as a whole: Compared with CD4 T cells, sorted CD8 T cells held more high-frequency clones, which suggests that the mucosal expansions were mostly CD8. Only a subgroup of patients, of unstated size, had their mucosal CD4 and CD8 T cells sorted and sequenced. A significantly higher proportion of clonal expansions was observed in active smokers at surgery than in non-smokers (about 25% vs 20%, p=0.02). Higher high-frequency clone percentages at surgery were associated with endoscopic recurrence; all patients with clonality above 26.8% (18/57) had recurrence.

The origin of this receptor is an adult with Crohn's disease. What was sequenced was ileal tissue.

The bases read TGCAGCGTCGGGCAAGAGACCCAGTACTTC. It translates to CSVGQETQYF. This sequence uses TRBV29-1 and TRBJ2-5; the D gene is not confidently resolved. From the cysteine through the phenylalanine, the CDR3 covers 10 amino acids. The retained sequence is limited to the CDR3, 30 bases, with the frame set at the first base. CDR1 is given as SQVTM and CDR2 as ANQGSEA, both from the germline V gene. V gives up 6 bases and J gives up 2 bases, and the segment between their germline ends measures 4 bases.